The clone carrying this T cell receptor (beta chain) was seen more than once but under ten times. The length of the CDR3 is 15 residues. Germline V gene lookup returns CDR1 MNHEY and CDR2 SVGEGT. V was pared by 6 bases and J by 8 bases, with 12 bases of the junction left unmatched. Each CDR3 protein gets one entry after TCRdb re-called the 5' RACE reads with MiXCR. Altogether around 490,000 distinct CDR3 sequences are present, roughly an eighth being singletons, with the ten largest covering approximately 0.98%. This sample is drawn from a study of identical twins. These data were also reused for a study on yellow fever vaccine responses in identical twins.

The TCR originated in a woman aged 18 to 35 in good health. Sequenced material: CD4+ T cells sorted from blood. This sequence joins TRBV6-2 or TRBV6-3 and TRBJ1-4; TRBD1 matches at 7 bases. CDR3 in DNA: TGTGCCAGCAGGAGGATACAGGGGAGTGACGAAAAACTGTTTTTT. Protein: CASRRIQGSDEKLFF.